These 13 T cell receptor beta chains were sequenced from one sample in a study of CD8+CD57+ T cells in acquired aplastic anemia. The study profiled TCR beta VDJ and CDR3 using genomic DNA as template. TCRdb passed the reads through MiXCR, listing each CDR3 protein once. The data contain 350,000 to 450,000 distinct CDR3 sequences, 55% to 75% of them seen just once; the ten biggest clones take up 3.5% to 4.5%. What was sequenced was sorted CD4+, CD8+, or CD8+CD57+ T cells (not recorded which) from PBMCs. The receptor source for this set is a human donor in good health, serving as a control.

Comments on this clonotype: One end of the junction is discordant with germline, which a read error may explain. The gene calls are TRBV7-3 and TRBJ1-6; D might be TRBD1 (5 bases). The germline CDR1 and CDR2 sequences are SGHTA and FQGTGA. This CDR3 comprises 17 residues. In DNA form, the CDR3 reads TGTGCCAGCAGATCGCCTCCGGACAAACTATATAATTCGCCCCTCCACTTT. Encoded protein: CASRSPPDKLYNSPLHF.

This rearrangement joins TRBV7-3 to TRBJ1-2; tentative D call: TRBD1 (6 bases). This CDR3 contains 15 residues. V lost 5 bases to trimming and J lost 10 bases, with 23 bases between them. Germline assignment: CDR1 SGHTA and CDR2 FQGTGA. DNA for the CDR3: TGTGCCAGCAGCACCCGCACAGGGTCCCACGAACTCTACACCTTC. Its translation: CASSTRTGSHELYTF.

A few counts support this clonotype. J is TRBJ2-3 and V is TRBV7-2; D is unresolved. Trimming removed 1 base at V and 5 bases at J, with 10 bases between. The V gene's germline CDR1 is SGHTA and CDR2 FQGNSA. The CDR3 is made up of 14 amino acids. CDR3 sequence reads: CASSLGSLGDTQYF. The CDR3 DNA reads TGTGCCAGCAGCTTAGGAAGCCTAGGAGATACGCAGTATTTT.

This chain uses TRBV2 with TRBJ2-5; 7 nucleotides match TRBD2. This CDR3 comprises 15 residues. Germline CDR1 and CDR2: SNHLY and FYNNEI. After removal of 11 bases from V and 6 bases from J, the junction contained 18 bases not matched to a gene. CDR3 nucleotides: TGTGCCTCCAAAGGGAGGGCGGGACTCGAAAAGACCCAGTACTTC. It encodes CASKGRAGLEKTQYF. Filled out from reference TRBV2 and TRBJ2-5, the complete variable domain reads EPEVTQTPSHQVTQMGQEVILRCVPISNHLYFYWYRQILGQKVEFLVSFYNNEISEKSEIFDDQFSVERPDGSNFTLKIRSTKLEDSAMYFCASKGRAGLEKTQYFGPGTRLLVL.

This sequence joins TRBV7-3 and TRBJ2-7; no firm D call. The germline CDR1 and CDR2 sequences are SGHTA and FQGTGA. The CDR3 is 12 residues long. With 5 bases removed from V and 10 bases from J, the gap between germline ends came to 15 bases. CDR3 in amino acids: CASSPETSGQYF. As DNA, the CDR3 is TGTGCCAGCAGCCCCGAAACCTCCGGTCAGTACTTC.

The chain uses TRBV7-6 and TRBJ2-7; 9 bases line up with TRBD1. The junction had 13 bases not matched to a gene; V was cut back by 0 bases and J by 7 bases. This CDR3 region has 17 residues. Per the germline V gene, CDR1 is SGHVS and CDR2 is FNYEAQ. CDR3 nucleotide sequence: TGTGCCAGCAGCTTAGCTGGGACAGGGACAGATACGCAGGAGCAGTACTTC. It encodes CASSLAGTGTDTQEQYF. The full variable domain, completed using reference TRBV7-6 and TRBJ2-7, is GAGVSQSPRYKVTKRGQDVALRCDPISGHVSLYWYRQALGQGPEFLTYFNYEAQQDKSGLPNDRFSAERPEGSISTLTIQRTEQRDSAMYRCASSLAGTGTDTQEQYFGPGTRLTVT.

This chain uses TRBV15 with TRBJ1-1; D uncertain. With 5 bases removed from V and 5 bases from J, the gap between germline ends came to 12 bases. CDR1 and CDR2 from the germline V gene are LNHNV and YYDKDF (reference sequence). There are 13 residues in the CDR3. The CDR3 DNA sequence: TGTGCCACCAGCCCGCGTGGGGATACTGAAGCTTTCTTT. Residues: CATSPRGDTEAFF.

In its sample, this clonotype was seen many times. J is TRBJ1-5 and V is TRBV29-1, with a weak D call TRBD1 (5 bases). Germline CDR1 is SQVTM and CDR2 is ANQGSEA. V gave up 7 bases and J gave up 3 bases, with 13 bases separating them. The CDR3 covers 13 residues. The CDR3 DNA reads TGCAGCGCCGGGACGGACCCCAATCAGCCCCAGCATTTT. Translating it yields CSAGTDPNQPQHF.

This clonotype was detected ten times or more. The chain combines TRBV12-3 or TRBV12-4 with TRBJ1-5; D is ambiguous. The V and J ends lost 1 base and 2 bases respectively, with 6 bases between them. The CDR3 contains 14 residues. The chain's CDR3 is CASSLGAGNQPQHF. The CDR3 coding sequence is TGTGCCAGCAGTTTAGGAGCAGGCAATCAGCCCCAGCATTTT.

Comments on this clonotype: A read error may produce the germline difference seen at one junction end. The V and J genes are TRBV10-1 and TRBJ2-7; D might be TRBD2 (5 bases). CDR3 length: 14 amino acids. Germline V gives CDR1 WNHNN, CDR2 SYGVQD (reference sequence). The CDR3 protein is CAISESTGDYDQYF. In nucleotides, the CDR3 is TGTGCCATCAGTGAGTCGACCGGAGACTATGACCAGTACTTC.

This clonotype came up many times. The chain couples TRBV5-6 to TRBJ1-2, with D unresolved. V was clipped by 6 bases and J by 2 bases, with 8 bases between them. CDR1 and CDR2 from the germline V gene are SGHDT and YYEEEE. This CDR3 is built from 12 residues. This chain's CDR3 is CASNNQNYGYTF. Here the CDR3 DNA reads TGTGCCAGCAATAATCAGAACTATGGCTACACCTTC.

This chain connects TRBV12-3 or TRBV12-4 to TRBJ1-2; D is perhaps TRBD1 (5 bases). Trimming removed 6 bases from V and 8 bases from J, with 13 bases in between. CDR3 length equals 12 residues. The chain's CDR3 is CASRQRGLGYTF. CDR3 nucleotide sequence: TGTGCCAGCAGGCAAAGGGGACTGGGCTACACCTTC.

This rearrangement joins TRBV5-1 to TRBJ2-3; 8 positions agree with TRBD2. The CDR3 consists of 18 residues. Germline assignment: CDR1 SGHRS and CDR2 YFSETQ. The junction had 17 bases not matched to a gene; V was cut back by 4 bases and J by 4 bases. For the CDR3, the DNA is TGCGCCAGCAGCCTAGGGCAGGCAAATGCGGGGGGTGCAGATACGCAGTATTTT. The encoded protein is CASSLGQANAGGADTQYF.